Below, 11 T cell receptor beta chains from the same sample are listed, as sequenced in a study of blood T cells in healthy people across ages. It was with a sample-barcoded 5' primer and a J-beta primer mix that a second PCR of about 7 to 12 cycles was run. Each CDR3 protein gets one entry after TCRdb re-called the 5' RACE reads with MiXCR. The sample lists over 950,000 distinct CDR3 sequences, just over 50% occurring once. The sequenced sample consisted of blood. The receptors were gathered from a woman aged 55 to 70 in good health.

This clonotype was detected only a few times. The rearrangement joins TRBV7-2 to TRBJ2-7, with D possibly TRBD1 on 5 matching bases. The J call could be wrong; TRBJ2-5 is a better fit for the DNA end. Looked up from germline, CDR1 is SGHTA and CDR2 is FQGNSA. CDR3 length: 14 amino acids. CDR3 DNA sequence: TGTGCCAGCAGCCCAACAAGACAGCTAGAGACCCAGTACTTC. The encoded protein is CASSPTRQLETQYF.

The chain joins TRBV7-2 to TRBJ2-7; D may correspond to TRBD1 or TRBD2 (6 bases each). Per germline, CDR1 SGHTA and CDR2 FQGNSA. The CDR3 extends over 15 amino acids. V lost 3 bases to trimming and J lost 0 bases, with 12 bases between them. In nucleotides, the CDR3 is TGTGCCAGCAGCTTGCGGGACACGTTCTCCTACGAGCAGTACTTC. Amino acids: CASSLRDTFSYEQYF.

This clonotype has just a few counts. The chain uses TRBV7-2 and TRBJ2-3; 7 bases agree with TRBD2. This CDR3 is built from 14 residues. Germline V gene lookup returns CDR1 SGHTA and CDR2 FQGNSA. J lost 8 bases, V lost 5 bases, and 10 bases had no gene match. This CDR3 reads CASSPWTSESTQYF. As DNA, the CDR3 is TGTGCCAGCAGCCCCTGGACTAGTGAGAGTACGCAGTATTTT.

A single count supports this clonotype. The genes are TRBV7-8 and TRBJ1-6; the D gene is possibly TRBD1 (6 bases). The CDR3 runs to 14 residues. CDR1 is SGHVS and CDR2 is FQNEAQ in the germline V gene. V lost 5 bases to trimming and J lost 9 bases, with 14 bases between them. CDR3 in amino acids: CASSRQQGSSPLHF. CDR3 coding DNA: TGTGCCAGCAGCCGGCAACAGGGTAGTTCACCCCTCCACTTT.

In DNA, the CDR3 is TGTGCCATCAAGACTAGCACCTACGAGCAGTACTTC. Translated, it gives CAIKTSTYEQYF. This rearrangement joins TRBV10-3 to TRBJ2-7; 7 nucleotides align to TRBD2. This CDR3 has 12 residues. Trimming cost V 7 bases and J 2 bases; bases outside gene matches: 2. Germline V gene lookup returns CDR1 ENHRY and CDR2 SYGVKD.

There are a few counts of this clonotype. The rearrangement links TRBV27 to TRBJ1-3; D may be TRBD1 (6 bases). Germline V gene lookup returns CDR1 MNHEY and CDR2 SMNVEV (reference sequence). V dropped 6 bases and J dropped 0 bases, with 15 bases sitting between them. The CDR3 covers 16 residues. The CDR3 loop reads CASSAFGQTSGNTIYF. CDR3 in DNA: TGTGCCAGCAGCGCCTTTGGACAGACCTCTGGAAACACCATATATTTT.

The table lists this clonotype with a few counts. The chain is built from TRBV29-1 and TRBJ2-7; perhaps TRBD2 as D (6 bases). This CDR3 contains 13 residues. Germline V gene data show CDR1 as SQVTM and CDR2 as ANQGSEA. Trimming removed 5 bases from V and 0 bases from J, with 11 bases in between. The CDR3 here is CSVLAESSYEQYF. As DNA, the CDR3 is TGCAGCGTTTTAGCGGAAAGCTCCTACGAGCAGTACTTC.

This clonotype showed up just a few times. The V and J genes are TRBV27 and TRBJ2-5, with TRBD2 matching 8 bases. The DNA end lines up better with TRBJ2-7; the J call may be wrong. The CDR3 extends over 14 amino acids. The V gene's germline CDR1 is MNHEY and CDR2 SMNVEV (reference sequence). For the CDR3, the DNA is TGTGCCAGCAGTTCGGGAGGGCGGTTTTTCGAGCAGTACTTC. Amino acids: CASSSGGRFFEQYF.

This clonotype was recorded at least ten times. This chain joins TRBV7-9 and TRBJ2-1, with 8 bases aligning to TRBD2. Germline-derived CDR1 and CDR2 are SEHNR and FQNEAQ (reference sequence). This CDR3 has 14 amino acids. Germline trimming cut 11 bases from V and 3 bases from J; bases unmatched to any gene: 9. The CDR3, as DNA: TGTGCCGTAGAAAGCGGGAGTTTCTACAATGAGCAGTTCTTC. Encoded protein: CAVESGSFYNEQFF. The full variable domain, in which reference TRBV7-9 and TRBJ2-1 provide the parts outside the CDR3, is DTGVSQNPRHKITKRGQNVTFRCDPISEHNRLYWYRQTLGQGPEFLTYFQNEAQLEKSRLLSDRFSAERPKGSFSTLEIQRTEQGDSAMYLCAVESGSFYNEQFFGPGTRLTVL.

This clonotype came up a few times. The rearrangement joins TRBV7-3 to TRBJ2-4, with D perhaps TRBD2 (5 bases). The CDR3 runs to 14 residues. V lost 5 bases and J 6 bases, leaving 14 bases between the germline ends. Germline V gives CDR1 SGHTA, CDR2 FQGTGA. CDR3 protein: CASSLTSVGNIQYF. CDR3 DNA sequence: TGTGCCAGCAGCCTCACTAGTGTCGGAAACATTCAGTACTTC.

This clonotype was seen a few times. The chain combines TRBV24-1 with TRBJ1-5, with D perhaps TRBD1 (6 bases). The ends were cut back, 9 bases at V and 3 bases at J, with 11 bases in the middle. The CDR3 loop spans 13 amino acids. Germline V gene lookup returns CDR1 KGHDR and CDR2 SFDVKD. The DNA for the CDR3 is TGTGCCACCGGGGGGCAGATCAATCAGCCCCAGCATTTT. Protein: CATGGQINQPQHF.